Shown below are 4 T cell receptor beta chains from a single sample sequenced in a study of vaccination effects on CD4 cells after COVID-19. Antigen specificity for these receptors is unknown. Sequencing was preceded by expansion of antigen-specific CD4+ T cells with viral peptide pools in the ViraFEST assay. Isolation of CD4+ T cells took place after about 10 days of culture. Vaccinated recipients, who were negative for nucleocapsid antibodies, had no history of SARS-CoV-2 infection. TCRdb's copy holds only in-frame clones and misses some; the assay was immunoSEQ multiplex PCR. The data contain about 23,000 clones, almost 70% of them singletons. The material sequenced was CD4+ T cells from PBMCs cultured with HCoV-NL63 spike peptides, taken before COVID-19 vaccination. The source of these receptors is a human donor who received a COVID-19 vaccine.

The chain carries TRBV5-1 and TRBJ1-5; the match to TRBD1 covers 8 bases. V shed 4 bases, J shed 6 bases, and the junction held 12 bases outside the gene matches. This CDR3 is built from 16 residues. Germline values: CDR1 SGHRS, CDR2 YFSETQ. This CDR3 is CASSPDGQGAGQPQHF. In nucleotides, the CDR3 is TGCGCCAGCAGCCCAGACGGGCAGGGGGCGGGTCAGCCCCAGCATTTT.

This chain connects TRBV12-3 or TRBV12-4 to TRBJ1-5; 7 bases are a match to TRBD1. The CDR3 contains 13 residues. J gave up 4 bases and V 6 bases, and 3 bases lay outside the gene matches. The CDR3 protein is CASRRTGNQPQHF. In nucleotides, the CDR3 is TGTGCCAGCAGAAGGACAGGTAATCAGCCCCAGCATTTT.

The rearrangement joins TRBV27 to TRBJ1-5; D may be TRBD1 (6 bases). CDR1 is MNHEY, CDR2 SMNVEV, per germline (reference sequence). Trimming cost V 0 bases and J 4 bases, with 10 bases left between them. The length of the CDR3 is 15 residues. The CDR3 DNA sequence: TGTGCCAGCAGTTTATCGGGGACAAAGAATCAGCCCCAGCATTTT. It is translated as CASSLSGTKNQPQHF.

The CDR3 region is CASSSMGASGRSADTQYF. The CDR3 DNA reads as TGCGCCAGCAGCTCTATGGGGGCTAGCGGGAGATCAGCAGATACGCAGTATTTT. The chain is built from TRBV5-1 and TRBJ2-3, with 10 bases aligning to TRBD2. Germline V lookup: CDR1 SGHRS, CDR2 YFSETQ. The J segment lost 4 bases and the V segment lost 3 bases, leaving 14 bases of the junction unmatched. The CDR3 extends over 18 amino acids.